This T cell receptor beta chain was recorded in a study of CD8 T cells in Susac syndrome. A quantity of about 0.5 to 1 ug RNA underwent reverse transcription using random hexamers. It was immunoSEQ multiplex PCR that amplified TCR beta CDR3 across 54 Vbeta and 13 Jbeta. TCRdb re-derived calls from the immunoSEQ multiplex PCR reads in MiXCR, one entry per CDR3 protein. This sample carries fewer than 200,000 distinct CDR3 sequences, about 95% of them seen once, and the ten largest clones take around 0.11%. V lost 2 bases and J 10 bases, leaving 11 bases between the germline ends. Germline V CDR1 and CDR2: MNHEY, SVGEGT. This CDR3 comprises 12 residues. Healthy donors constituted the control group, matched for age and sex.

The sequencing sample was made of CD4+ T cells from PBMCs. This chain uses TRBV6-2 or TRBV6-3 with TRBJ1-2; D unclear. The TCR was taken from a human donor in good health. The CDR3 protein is CASSYGVRVYTF. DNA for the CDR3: TGTGCCAGCAGTTACGGGGTGAGAGTCTACACCTTC.